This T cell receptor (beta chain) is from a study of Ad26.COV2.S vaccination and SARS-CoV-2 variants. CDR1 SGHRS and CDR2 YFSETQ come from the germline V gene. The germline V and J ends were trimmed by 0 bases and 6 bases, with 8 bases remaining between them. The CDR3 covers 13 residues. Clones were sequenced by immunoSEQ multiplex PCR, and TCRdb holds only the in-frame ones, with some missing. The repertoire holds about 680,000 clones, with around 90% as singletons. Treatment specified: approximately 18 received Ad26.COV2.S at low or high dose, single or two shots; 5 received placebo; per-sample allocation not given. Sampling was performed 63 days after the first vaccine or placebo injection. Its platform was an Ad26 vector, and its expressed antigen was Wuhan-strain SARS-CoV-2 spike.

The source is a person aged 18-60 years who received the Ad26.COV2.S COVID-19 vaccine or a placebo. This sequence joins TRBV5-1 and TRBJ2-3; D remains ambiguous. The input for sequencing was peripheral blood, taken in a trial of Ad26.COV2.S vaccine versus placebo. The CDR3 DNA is TGCGCCAGCAGCTTGGTGGGTGTGGATACGCAGTATTTT. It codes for CASSLVGVDTQYF.